This TCR beta chain is from a study of molecular identifiers for immune sequencing clone quantification. Worth noting for this clonotype: Its antigen is undetermined.

Library preparation followed earlier protocols using designated TCR primers. From the PCR reads, TCRdb called clonotypes with MiXCR, one entry per CDR3 protein. Of 80,000 to 130,000 distinct CDR3 sequences in the sample, 36% were seen once. The CDR3 consists of 15 residues. Trimming shortened V by 5 bases and J by 2 bases, and 16 bases separated the two germline ends. Germline assignment: CDR1 MDHEN and CDR2 SYDVKM. The study's findings and limits: The share of molecules held by clones above 20 RNA copies was over 99% in effector cells and under 1% in naive cells.

With 10%, 30% or 50% of RNA, about 20,000 to 1,000,000 naive CD8 T cells were sequenced. Naive CD8 T cells were picked out by sorting for CD8+CD4-CCR7+CD45RA+. The sequencing input was naive CD8+ T cells from blood, with Jurkat cell RNA spiked in. Subset noted: FACS-sorted CD8+CD4-CCR7+CD45RA+ naive T cells. The genes are TRBV28 and TRBJ2-7; a weak D match, TRBD2 (5 bases). The source of this sequence is a human donor in good health. Some libraries in this study had Jurkat cell RNA spiked in. CDR3 region: CASSPLRGAAYEQYF. The CDR3 nucleotides are TGTGCCAGCAGTCCCCTCCGGGGAGCGGCCTACGAGCAGTACTTC.